Listed below are T cell receptor beta chains from one sample, sequenced in a study of human T cells and chemical hapten exposure. TCRdb fed the RACE reads into MiXCR, producing one record per CDR3 protein. The data show about 120,000 distinct CDR3 sequences, 12% to 15% seen once. The sequences come from whole blood, collected in connection with sensitization to the hapten diphenylcyclopropenone (DPC). These receptors all stem from a man aged 18-30 years with alopecia areata. Some clones in this sample may be carry-over from other donors' samples. Both conserved end residues are part of each CDR3. D genes are given only for firm matches. Clone size is stated in some rows and not others, as once, few, many or a class when expanded.

clone_size	v_call	d_call	j_call	cdr3_aa	cdr3_nt
few	TRBV20-1	.	TRBJ2-2	CSARTGLAGLAGELFF	TGCAGTGCTAGGACTGGGCTAGCCGGTCTCGCCGGGGAGCTGTTTTTT
.	TRBV5-5	.	TRBJ1-1	CASSSRTEHTEAFF	TGTGCCAGCAGCTCAAGGACAGAGCACACTGAAGCTTTCTTT
.	TRBV6-6	.	TRBJ2-2	CASSPPGVNTGELFF	TGTGCCAGCAGCCCACCGGGGGTGAACACCGGGGAGCTGTTTTTT
.	TRBV19	.	TRBJ1-1	CASSTQLRQVHTEAFF	TGTGCCAGTAGTACCCAACTCCGACAGGTCCATACGGAAGCTTTCTTT
.	TRBV4-3	TRBD1	TRBJ1-6	CASSQDRDRSPLHF	TGCGCCAGCAGCCAAGATAGGGACAGGTCACCCCTCCACTTT
few	TRBV7-9	.	TRBJ2-5	CASTPAPSQETQYF	TGTGCCAGCACCCCTGCCCCCTCACAAGAGACCCAGTACTTC
.	TRBV7-3	TRBD2	TRBJ2-3	CASSMGTSGSTDTQYF	TGTGCCAGCAGCATGGGGACTAGCGGGAGCACAGATACGCAGTATTTT
.	TRBV4-3	.	TRBJ2-3	CASSQETPFTDTQYF	TGCGCCAGCAGCCAAGAGACTCCCTTCACAGATACGCAGTATTTT
.	TRBV6-1	.	TRBJ1-1	CASRAGSSYTEAFF	TGTGCCAGCAGGGCAGGGTCTTCGTACACTGAAGCTTTCTTT
.	TRBV6-6	.	TRBJ2-3	CASALKDTQYF	TGTGCCAGCGCCCTTAAGGATACGCAGTATTTT
.	TRBV4-3	.	TRBJ1-1	CASSHTRPLRNTEAFF	TGCGCCAGCAGCCATACTCGCCCACTTCGGAACACTGAAGCTTTCTTT
many	TRBV27	TRBD1	TRBJ2-7	CASSPGTAYYEQYF	TGTGCCAGCAGTCCAGGGACAGCCTACTACGAGCAGTACTTC
few	TRBV10-1	.	TRBJ1-4	CASSDLSWTEPEKLFF	TGCGCCAGCAGTGATCTTTCGTGGACAGAGCCTGAAAAACTGTTTTTT
few	TRBV4-1	.	TRBJ1-4	CASSQDRKQKYSTNEKLFF	TGCGCCAGCAGCCAAGATCGGAAACAGAAATATTCAACTAATGAAAAACTGTTTTTT
.	TRBV24-1	TRBD1	TRBJ2-7	CATSDGVQGKYEQYF	TGTGCCACCAGTGATGGCGTACAGGGGAAATACGAGCAGTACTTC
few	TRBV20-1	.	TRBJ1-1	CSAREYRVTTEAFF	TGCAGTGCTAGAGAATACAGGGTCACCACTGAAGCTTTCTTT
few	TRBV18	.	TRBJ1-1	CASSPPVRGTEAFF	TGTGCCAGCTCACCTCCGGTCAGGGGCACTGAAGCTTTCTTT
many	TRBV28	TRBD1	TRBJ1-2	CASSPWGTGVYGYTF	TGTGCCAGCAGTCCATGGGGGACAGGAGTCTATGGCTACACCTTC
few	TRBV9	.	TRBJ2-3	CASSDRGVQADTQYF	TGTGCCAGCAGCGACAGAGGGGTCCAGGCGGATACGCAGTATTTT
.	TRBV5-4	.	TRBJ2-7	CASSLDGSYEQYF	TGTGCCAGCAGCTTGGACGGATCCTACGAGCAGTACTTC
.	TRBV5-8	.	TRBJ1-1	CASSPGEMNTEAFF	TGTGCCAGCAGCCCAGGGGAAATGAACACTGAAGCTTTCTTT
.	TRBV10-3	.	TRBJ1-4	CAIRGGDHEKLFF	TGTGCCATCCGCGGAGGGGATCATGAAAAACTGTTTTTT
.	TRBV9	.	TRBJ1-1	CASSETGNTEAFF	TGTGCCAGCAGCGAGACAGGGAACACTGAAGCTTTCTTT
many	TRBV7-6	.	TRBJ1-1	CASSLAGREVATEAFF	TGTGCCAGCAGCTTAGCGGGCAGGGAAGTCGCGACTGAAGCTTTCTTT
few	TRBV12-3/TRBV12-4	.	TRBJ1-5	CASSFRVSQPQHF	TGTGCCAGCAGTTTTCGTGTCTCCCAGCCCCAGCATTTT
few	TRBV6-6	.	TRBJ1-2	CASSGRGQPSYGYTF	TGTGCCAGCAGTGGCCGCGGACAGCCCTCCTATGGCTACACCTTC